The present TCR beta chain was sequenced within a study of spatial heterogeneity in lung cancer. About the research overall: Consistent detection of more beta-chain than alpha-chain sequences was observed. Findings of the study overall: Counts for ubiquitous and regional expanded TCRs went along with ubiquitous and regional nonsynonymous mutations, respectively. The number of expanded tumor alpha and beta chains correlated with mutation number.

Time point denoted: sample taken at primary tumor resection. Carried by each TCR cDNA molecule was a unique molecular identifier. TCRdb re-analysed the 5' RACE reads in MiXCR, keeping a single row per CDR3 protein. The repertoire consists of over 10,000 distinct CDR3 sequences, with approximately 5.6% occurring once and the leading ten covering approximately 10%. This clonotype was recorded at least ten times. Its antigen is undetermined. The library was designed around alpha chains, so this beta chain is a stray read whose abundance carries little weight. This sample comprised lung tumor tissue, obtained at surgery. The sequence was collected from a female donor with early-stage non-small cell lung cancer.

The CDR3 loop is CASSWGWATGRSPLHF. The CDR3 DNA reads as TGTGCCAGCAGTTGGGGTTGGGCAACTGGCCGTTCACCCCTCCACTTT. This chain connects TRBV27 to TRBJ1-6; D is unclear. Trimming took off 4 bases at V and 9 bases at J, with 19 bases between the two ends. The CDR3 runs 16 residues. Germline V gene sequence: CDR1 MNHEY, CDR2 SMNVEV (reference sequence).